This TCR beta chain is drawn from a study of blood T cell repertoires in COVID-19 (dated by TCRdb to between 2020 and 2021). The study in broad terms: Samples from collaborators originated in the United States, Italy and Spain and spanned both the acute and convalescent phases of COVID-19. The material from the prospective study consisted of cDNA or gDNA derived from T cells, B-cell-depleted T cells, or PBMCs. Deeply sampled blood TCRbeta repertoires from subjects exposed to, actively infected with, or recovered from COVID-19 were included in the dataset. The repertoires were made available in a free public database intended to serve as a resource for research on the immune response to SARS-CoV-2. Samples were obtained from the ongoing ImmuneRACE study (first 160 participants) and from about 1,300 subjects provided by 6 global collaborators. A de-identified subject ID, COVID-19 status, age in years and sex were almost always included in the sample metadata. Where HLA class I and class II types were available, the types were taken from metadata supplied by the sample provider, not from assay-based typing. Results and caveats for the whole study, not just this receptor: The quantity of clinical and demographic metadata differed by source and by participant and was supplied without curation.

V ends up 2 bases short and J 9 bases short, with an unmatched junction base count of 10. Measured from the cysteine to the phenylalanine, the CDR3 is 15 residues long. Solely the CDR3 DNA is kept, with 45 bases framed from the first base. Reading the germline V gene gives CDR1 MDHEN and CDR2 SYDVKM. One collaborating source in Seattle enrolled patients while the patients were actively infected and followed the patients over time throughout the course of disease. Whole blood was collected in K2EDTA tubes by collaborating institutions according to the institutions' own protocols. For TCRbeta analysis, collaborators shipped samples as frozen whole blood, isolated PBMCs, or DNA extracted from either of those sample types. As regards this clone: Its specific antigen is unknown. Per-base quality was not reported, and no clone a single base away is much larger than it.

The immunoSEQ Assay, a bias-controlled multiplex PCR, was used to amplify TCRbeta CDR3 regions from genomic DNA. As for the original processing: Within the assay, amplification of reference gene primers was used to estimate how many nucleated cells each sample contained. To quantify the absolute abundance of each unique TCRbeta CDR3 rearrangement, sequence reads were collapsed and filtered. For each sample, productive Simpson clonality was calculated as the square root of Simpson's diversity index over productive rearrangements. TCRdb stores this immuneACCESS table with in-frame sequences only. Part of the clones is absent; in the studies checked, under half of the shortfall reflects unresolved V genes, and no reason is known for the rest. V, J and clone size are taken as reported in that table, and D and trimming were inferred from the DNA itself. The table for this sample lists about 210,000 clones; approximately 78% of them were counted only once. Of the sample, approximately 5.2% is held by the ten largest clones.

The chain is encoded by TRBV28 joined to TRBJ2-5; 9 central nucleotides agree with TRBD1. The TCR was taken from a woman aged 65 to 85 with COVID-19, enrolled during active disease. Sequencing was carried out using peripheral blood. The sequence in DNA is TGTGCCAGCAGTTTACCAACCCGGGACAGGGTGCCCCAGTACTTC. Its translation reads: CASSLPTRDRVPQYF.